This is a list of T cell receptor beta chains from one sample in a study of blood T cell repertoires in COVID-19. Sequenced by immunoSEQ multiplex PCR; TCRdb stores in-frame clones only, minus some. The table lists some 290,000 clones, almost 90% of them singletons, with around 0.97% in the top ten. Material for sequencing was peripheral blood. Every receptor here comes from a woman in her thirties or forties with COVID-19, enrolled during active disease. Each CDR3 is given with its conserved first and last residue. D genes are given only for firm matches. Clone size appears in some rows only: once, few, many, or a class for an expanded clone.

J	V	size	D	CDR3	DNA
TRBJ1-2	TRBV4-3	NA	NA	CASSQDRVFGYTF	TGCGCCAGCAGCCAAGACAGGGTATTTGGCTACACCTTC
TRBJ1-4	TRBV28	NA	NA	CAAGGGEKLFF	TGTGCCGCCGGGGGTGGAGAAAAACTGTTTTTT
TRBJ1-1	TRBV25-1	once	NA	CATKSFREEAFF	TGTGCCACCAAATCCTTTCGGGAAGAAGCTTTCTTT
TRBJ1-3	TRBV5-6	NA	NA	CASSLDRAAGNTIYF	TGTGCCAGCAGCTTGGACAGGGCAGCTGGAAACACCATATATTTT
TRBJ1-5	TRBV6-4	NA	NA	CASSENHGNQPQHF	TGTGCCAGCAGCGAGAATCACGGCAATCAGCCCCAGCATTTT
TRBJ1-2	TRBV7-3	few	NA	CASSGGGGANYGYTF	TGTGCCAGCAGCGGGGGCGGAGGAGCTAACTATGGCTACACCTTC
TRBJ2-2	TRBV16	NA	NA	CASSKSPVVITGELFF	TGTGCCAGCAGCAAATCGCCGGTGGTGATCACCGGGGAGCTGTTTTTT
TRBJ1-2	TRBV5-5	NA	NA	CASSLGLGARGYGYTF	TGTGCCAGCAGCTTGGGGCTCGGGGCGCGGGGCTATGGCTACACCTTC
TRBJ1-1	TRBV28	NA	NA	CASSLSDRMNTEAFF	TGTGCCAGCAGTTTGTCCGACAGGATGAACACTGAAGCTTTCTTT
TRBJ1-1	TRBV7-2	once	NA	CASSSRLGGTEAFF	TGTGCCAGCAGCTCCCGTTTGGGAGGCACTGAAGCTTTCTTT